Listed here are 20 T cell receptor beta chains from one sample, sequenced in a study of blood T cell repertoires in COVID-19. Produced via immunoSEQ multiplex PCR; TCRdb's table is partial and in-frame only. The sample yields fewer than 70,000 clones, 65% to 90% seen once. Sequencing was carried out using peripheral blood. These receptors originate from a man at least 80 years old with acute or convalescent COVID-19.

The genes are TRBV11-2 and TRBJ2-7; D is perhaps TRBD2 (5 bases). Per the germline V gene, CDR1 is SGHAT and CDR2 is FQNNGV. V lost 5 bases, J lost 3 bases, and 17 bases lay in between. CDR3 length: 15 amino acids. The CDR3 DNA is TGTGCCAGCAGCACGGGCCGAGGACTTTTCTACGAGCAGTACTTC. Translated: CASSTGRGLFYEQYF.

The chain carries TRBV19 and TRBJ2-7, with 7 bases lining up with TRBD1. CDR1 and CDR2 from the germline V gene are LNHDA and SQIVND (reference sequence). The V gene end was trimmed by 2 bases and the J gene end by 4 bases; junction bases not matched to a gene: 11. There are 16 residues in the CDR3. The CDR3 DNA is TGTGCCAGTAGTATATCCCTCCTGACAGGGTTTTACGAGCAGTACTTC. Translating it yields CASSISLLTGFYEQYF.

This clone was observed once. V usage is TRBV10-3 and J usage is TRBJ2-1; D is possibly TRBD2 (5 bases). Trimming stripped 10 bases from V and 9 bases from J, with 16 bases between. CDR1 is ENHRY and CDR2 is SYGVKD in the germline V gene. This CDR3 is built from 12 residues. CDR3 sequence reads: CATLREVGEQFF. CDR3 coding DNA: TGTGCCACCCTCCGGGAAGTGGGTGAGCAGTTCTTC.

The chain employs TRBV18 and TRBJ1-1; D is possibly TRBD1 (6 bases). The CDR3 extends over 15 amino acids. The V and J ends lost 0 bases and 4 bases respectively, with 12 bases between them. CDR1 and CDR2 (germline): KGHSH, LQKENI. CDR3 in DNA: TGTGCCAGCTCACCACCGGGGAGGGGGGGCACTGAAGCTTTCTTT. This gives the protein CASSPPGRGGTEAFF.

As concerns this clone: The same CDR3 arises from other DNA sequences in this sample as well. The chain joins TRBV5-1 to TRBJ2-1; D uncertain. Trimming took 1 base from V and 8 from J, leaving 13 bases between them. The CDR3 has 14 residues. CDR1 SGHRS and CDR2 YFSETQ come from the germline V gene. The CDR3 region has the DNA TGCGCCAGCAGCTTGAACCCTCCCCTAGATGAGCAGTTCTTC. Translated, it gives CASSLNPPLDEQFF. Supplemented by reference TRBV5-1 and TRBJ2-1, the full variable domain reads KAGVTQTPRYLIKTRGQQVTLSCSPISGHRSVSWYQQTPGQGLQFLFEYFSETQRNKGNFPGRFSGRQFSNSRSEMNVSTLELGDSALYLCASSLNPPLDEQFFGPGTRLTVL.

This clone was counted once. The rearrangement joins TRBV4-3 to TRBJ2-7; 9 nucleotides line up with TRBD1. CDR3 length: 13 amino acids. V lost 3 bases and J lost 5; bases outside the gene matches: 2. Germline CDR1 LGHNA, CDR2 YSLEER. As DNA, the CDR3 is TGCGCCAGCAGCCAGCGGACAGGGGACGAGCAGTACTTC. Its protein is CASSQRTGDEQYF.

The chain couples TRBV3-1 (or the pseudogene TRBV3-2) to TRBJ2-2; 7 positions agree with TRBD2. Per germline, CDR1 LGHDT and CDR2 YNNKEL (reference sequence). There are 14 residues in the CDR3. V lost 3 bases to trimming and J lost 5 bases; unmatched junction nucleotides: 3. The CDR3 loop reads CASSQGTKTGELFF. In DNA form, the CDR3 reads TGTGCCAGCAGCCAGGGGACTAAAACCGGGGAGCTGTTTTTT.

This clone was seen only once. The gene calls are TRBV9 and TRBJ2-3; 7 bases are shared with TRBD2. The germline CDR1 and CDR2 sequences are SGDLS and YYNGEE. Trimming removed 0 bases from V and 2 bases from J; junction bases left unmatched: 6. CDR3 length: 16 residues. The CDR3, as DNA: TGTGCCAGCAGCGTAGATAGCGGGTTCCCCACAGATACGCAGTATTTT. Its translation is CASSVDSGFPTDTQYF.

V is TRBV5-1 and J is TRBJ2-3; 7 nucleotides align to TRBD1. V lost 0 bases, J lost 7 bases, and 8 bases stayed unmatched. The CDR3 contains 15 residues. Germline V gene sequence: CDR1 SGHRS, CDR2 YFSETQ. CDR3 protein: CASSLEQGFGHTQYF. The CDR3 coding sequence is TGCGCCAGCAGCTTGGAACAGGGGTTCGGTCATACGCAGTATTTT.

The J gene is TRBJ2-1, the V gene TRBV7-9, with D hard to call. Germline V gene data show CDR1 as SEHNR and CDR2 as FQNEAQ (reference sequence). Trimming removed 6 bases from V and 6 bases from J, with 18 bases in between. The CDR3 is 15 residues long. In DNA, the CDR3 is TGTGCCAGCAGTCAAACCGCGCGTTTTCGCAATGAGCAGTTCTTC. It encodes CASSQTARFRNEQFF.

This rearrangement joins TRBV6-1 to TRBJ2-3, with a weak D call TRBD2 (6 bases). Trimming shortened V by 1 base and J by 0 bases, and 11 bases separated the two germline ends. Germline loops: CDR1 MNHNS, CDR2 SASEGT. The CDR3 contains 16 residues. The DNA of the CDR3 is TGTGCCAGCAGTGAAGGAATAGCGGTTAGCACAGATACGCAGTATTTT. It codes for CASSEGIAVSTDTQYF.

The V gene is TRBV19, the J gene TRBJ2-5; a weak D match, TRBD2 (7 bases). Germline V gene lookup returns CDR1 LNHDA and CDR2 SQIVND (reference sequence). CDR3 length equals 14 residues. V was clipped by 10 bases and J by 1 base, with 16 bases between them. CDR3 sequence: CATQPGGLQETQYF. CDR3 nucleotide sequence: TGTGCCACCCAACCCGGGGGGCTCCAAGAGACCCAGTACTTC.

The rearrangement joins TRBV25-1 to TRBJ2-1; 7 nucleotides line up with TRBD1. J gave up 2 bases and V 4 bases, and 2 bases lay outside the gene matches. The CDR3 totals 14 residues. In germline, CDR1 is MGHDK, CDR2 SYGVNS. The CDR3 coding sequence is TGTGCCAGCAGTGTGACAGGGCCCTACAATGAGCAGTTCTTC. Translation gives CASSVTGPYNEQFF.

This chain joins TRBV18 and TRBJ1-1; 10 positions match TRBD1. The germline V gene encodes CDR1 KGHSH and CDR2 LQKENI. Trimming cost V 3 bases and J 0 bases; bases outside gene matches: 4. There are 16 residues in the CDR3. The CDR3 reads CASSPTGGRVNTEAFF. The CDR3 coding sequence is TGTGCCAGCTCACCGACAGGGGGCCGGGTGAACACTGAAGCTTTCTTT. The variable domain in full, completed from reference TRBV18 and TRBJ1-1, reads NAGVMQNPRHLVRRRGQEARLRCSPMKGHSHVYWYRQLPEEGLKFMVYLQKENIIDESGMPKERFSAEFPKEGPSILRIQQVVRGDSAAYFCASSPTGGRVNTEAFFGQGTRLTVV.

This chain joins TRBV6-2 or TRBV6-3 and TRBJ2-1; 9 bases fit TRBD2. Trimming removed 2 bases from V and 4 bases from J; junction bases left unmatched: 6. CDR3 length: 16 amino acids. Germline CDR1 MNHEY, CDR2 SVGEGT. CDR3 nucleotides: TGTGCCAGCAGTTACGCAGGACTAGCGAGGTACAATGAGCAGTTCTTC. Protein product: CASSYAGLARYNEQFF.

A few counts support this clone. The chain's CDR3 is CASSYSGGDNSPLHF. The DNA of the CDR3 is TGTGCCAGCAGTTACTCGGGGGGGGATAATTCACCCCTCCACTTT. The chain employs TRBV6-6 and TRBJ1-6, with a possible D match to TRBD1 (5 bases). The CDR3 covers 15 residues. Germline assignment: CDR1 MNHNY and CDR2 SVGAGI (reference sequence). Trimming took off 0 bases at V and 5 bases at J, with 8 bases between the two ends.

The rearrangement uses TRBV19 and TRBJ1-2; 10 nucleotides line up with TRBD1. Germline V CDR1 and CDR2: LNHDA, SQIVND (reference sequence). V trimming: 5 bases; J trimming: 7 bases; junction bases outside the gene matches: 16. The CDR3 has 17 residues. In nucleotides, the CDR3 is TGTGCCAGTAGTGCCTGGACAGGGGGAGTCTTTTTACGTGGCTACACCTTC. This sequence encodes CASSAWTGGVFLRGYTF.

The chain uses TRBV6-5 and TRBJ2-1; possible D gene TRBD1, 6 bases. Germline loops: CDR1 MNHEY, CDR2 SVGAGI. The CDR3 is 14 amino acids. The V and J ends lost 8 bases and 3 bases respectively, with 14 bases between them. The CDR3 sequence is CASRTGQNYNEQFF. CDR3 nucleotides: TGTGCCAGCCGAACAGGGCAGAACTACAATGAGCAGTTCTTC.

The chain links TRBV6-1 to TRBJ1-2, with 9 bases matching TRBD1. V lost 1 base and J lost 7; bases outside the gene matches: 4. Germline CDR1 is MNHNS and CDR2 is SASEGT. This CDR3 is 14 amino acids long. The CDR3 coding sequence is TGTGCCAGCAGTGAAGGACAGGGGGTGGGTGGCTACACCTTC. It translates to CASSEGQGVGGYTF.

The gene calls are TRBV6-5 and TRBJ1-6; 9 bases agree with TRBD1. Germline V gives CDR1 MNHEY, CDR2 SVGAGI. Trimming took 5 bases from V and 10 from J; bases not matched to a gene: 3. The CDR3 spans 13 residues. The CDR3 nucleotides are TGTGCCAGCAGTCGGACAGGGGACTCACCCCTCCACTTT. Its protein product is CASSRTGDSPLHF.